These 8 T cell receptor beta chains share one sample of origin, sequenced in a study of T cells in Graves' hyperthyroidism and ophthalmopathy. Amplification targeted TCR beta CDR3 regions from RNA transcripts. HTBI primers drove first-round RT-PCR of the TCR CDR3. TCRdb processed the multiplex PCR reads anew with MiXCR; each CDR3 protein has one entry. The sample includes 750,000 to 900,000 distinct CDR3 sequences, about 38% of them seen just once. The sample taken for sequencing was blood. These receptors came from a man in his late teens or twenties with Graves' hyperthyroidism.

This chain uses TRBV7-9 with TRBJ2-2; D is possibly TRBD1 (6 bases). The CDR3 totals 12 residues. Trimming took off 5 bases at V and 13 bases at J, with 14 bases between the two ends. Germline V gene lookup returns CDR1 SEHNR and CDR2 FQNEAQ (reference sequence). The CDR3 sequence: CASSLGGGVLFF. The CDR3 DNA sequence: TGTGCCAGCAGCCTTGGGGGCGGTGTGCTGTTTTTT.

The gene calls are TRBV20-1 and TRBJ2-7; D perhaps matches TRBD1 (7 bases). The CDR3 consists of 13 residues. Germline loops: CDR1 DFQATT, CDR2 SNEGSKA (reference sequence). The germline V and J ends were trimmed by 3 bases and 7 bases, with 16 bases remaining between them. DNA of the CDR3: TGCAGTGCTAGGGAGGGGACAGCTGGGGAGCAGTACTTC. Residues: CSAREGTAGEQYF.

V usage is TRBV6-5 and J usage is TRBJ2-7; 11 bases map to TRBD1. This CDR3 contains 13 residues. Germline V gene data show CDR1 as MNHEY and CDR2 as SVGAGI. After removal of 10 bases from V and 3 bases from J, the junction contained 5 bases not matched to a gene. CDR3 DNA: TGTGCCACCGCCGGGACAGGGGGCTACGAGCAGTACTTC. Residues: CATAGTGGYEQYF.

With regard to this clonotype: The CDR3 ends on some other residue instead of the conserved phenylalanine or tryptophan, so this is likely a read error. The DNA is omitted, as the CDR3 cannot be located on it reliably, and the CDR3 follows TCRdb's listing. The chain is built from TRBV7-2 and TRBJ1-3; no check of the table's D call, TRBD1, against the DNA was made. CDR1 is SGHTA and CDR2 is FQGNSA in the germline V gene. The CDR3 region is 9 residues in length, termini included. CDR3 loop: CASSLSGGA.

This clonotype was seen only a few times. CDR3: CATSRDLDGDRPEETQYF. CDR3 coding DNA: TGTGCCACCAGCAGAGATCTGGATGGGGACCGGCCGGAAGAGACCCAGTACTTC. The chain employs TRBV15 and TRBJ2-5, with D perhaps being TRBD1 or TRBD2 (5 bases each). Germline V lookup: CDR1 LNHNV, CDR2 YYDKDF (reference sequence). The CDR3 has 18 amino acids. V gave up 0 bases and J gave up 3 bases, with 20 bases separating them.

This clonotype turned up a few times. DNA for the CDR3: TGTGCCAGCAGTTTCCAGGGGGGCTCCGGGGAGACCCAGTACTTC. This sequence encodes CASSFQGGSGETQYF. This rearrangement joins TRBV7-3 to TRBJ2-5; TRBD1 is a possible D gene (7 bases). Trimming removed 6 bases at V and 5 bases at J, with 19 bases between. CDR3 length: 15 amino acids. The germline V gene encodes CDR1 SGHTA and CDR2 FQGTGA.

This chain uses TRBV11-3 with TRBJ2-2, with 8 positions matching TRBD1. CDR1 SGHNT and CDR2 YENEEA come from the germline V gene. This CDR3 has 15 residues. V lost 5 bases, J lost 5 bases, and 7 bases stayed unmatched. CDR3 protein: CASSPMTGETGELFF. CDR3 DNA sequence: TGTGCCAGCAGCCCCATGACAGGGGAGACCGGGGAGCTGTTTTTT.

CDR3 bases: TGTGCCAGCAGCCATTCACAGGGGGCCTCTGAAGCTTTCTTT. Translation: CASSHSQGASEAFF. J is TRBJ1-1 and V is TRBV7-8; 9 nucleotides align to TRBD1. This CDR3 is 14 amino acids long. Germline V gives CDR1 SGHVS, CDR2 FQNEAQ. J was trimmed by 6 bases and V by 5 bases; bases with no gene match: 7.